These 9 T cell receptor beta chains were all obtained from the same sample, sequenced in a study of CD8+CD57+ T cells in acquired aplastic anemia. The use of genomic DNA as template underpinned the TCR beta VDJ and CDR3 profiling. TCRdb independently ran MiXCR on the reads; one entry per CDR3 protein. The sample includes roughly 290,000 distinct CDR3 sequences, 50% to 65% seen only once; the top ten take under 1.5%. By flow cytometry, patients selected for sequencing had shown an expansion of CD8+CD57+ cells. Sequenced sample: sorted CD4+, CD8+, or CD8+CD57+ T cells (not recorded which) from PBMCs. Receptors were obtained from a human donor with aplastic anemia.

The chain has TRBV12-3 or TRBV12-4 and TRBJ1-2; D remains unclear. This CDR3 contains 14 residues. The ends were cut back, 6 bases at V and 4 bases at J, with 15 bases in the middle. The CDR3 spells CASSPRLTPYGYTF. In nucleotides, the CDR3 is TGTGCCAGCAGCCCCAGGCTAACCCCCTATGGCTACACCTTC.

The chain carries TRBV10-3 and TRBJ1-6; no reliable D call. The V end lost 4 bases, the J end lost 0 bases, and 16 bases lay between the germline ends. The germline CDR1 and CDR2 sequences are ENHRY and SYGVKD. The CDR3 consists of 18 residues. The CDR3 region is CAISGQKAGNSYNSPLHF. In nucleotides, the CDR3 is TGTGCCATCAGTGGGCAAAAAGCGGGGAACTCCTATAATTCACCCCTCCACTTT.

There are a few counts of this clonotype. The chain employs TRBV7-2 and TRBJ2-7; 10 bases agree with TRBD2. V lost 5 bases and J lost 2; bases outside the gene matches: 6. Germline CDR1 SGHTA, CDR2 FQGNSA. This CDR3 is 15 amino acids long. The CDR3 here is CASSPASGGTYEQYF. The CDR3 DNA reads as TGTGCCAGCAGCCCTGCTAGCGGGGGAACCTACGAGCAGTACTTC.

The rearrangement joins TRBV9 to TRBJ1-5, with 8 nucleotides matching TRBD1. CDR3 length: 15 residues. Germline assignment: CDR1 SGDLS and CDR2 YYNGEE. V shed 0 bases and J 2 bases; nucleotides not matched to a gene: 1. In DNA, the CDR3 is TGTGCCAGCAGCGTAGCGGGACAGGGCAATCAGCCCCAGCATTTT. It encodes CASSVAGQGNQPQHF.

This chain links TRBV20-1 with TRBJ2-5; TRBD1 agrees at 8 bases. Unmatched junction bases numbered 6, after V lost 5 bases and J lost 4 bases. Germline values: CDR1 DFQATT, CDR2 SNEGSKA (reference sequence). The CDR3 contains 13 residues. CDR3 loop: CSARDRPAETQYF. The CDR3, as DNA: TGCAGTGCTCGGGACAGGCCGGCAGAGACCCAGTACTTC.

The sample holds a few counts of this clonotype. V and J are TRBV14 and TRBJ1-6; TRBD1 matches 7 bases. The CDR3 loop spans 16 amino acids. The germline CDR1 and CDR2 sequences are SGHDN and FVKESK. After removal of 1 base from V and 8 bases from J, the junction contained 8 bases not matched to a gene. The CDR3 is CASSQAGRGKDSPLHF. DNA of the CDR3: TGTGCCAGCAGCCAAGCGGGCAGGGGGAAGGATTCACCCCTCCACTTT.

The sample holds a few counts of this clonotype. The rearrangement joins TRBV19 to TRBJ1-5; D is unresolved. Germline-derived CDR1 and CDR2 are LNHDA and SQIVND (reference sequence). The CDR3 totals 14 residues. V was clipped by 7 bases and J by 2 bases, with 12 bases between them. The CDR3 here is CASKTAWGNQPQHF. CDR3 bases: TGTGCCAGTAAGACTGCTTGGGGCAATCAGCCCCAGCATTTT. The full variable domain, its missing parts supplied by reference TRBV19 and TRBJ1-5, is DGGITQSPKYLFRKEGQNVTLSCEQNLNHDAMYWYRQDPGQGLRLIYYSQIVNDFQKGDIAEGYSVSREKKESFPLTVTSAQKNPTAFYLCASKTAWGNQPQHFGDGTRLSIL.

This clonotype was observed at least ten times. The genes are TRBV25-1 and TRBJ1-2; D not resolved. CDR3 size: 15 residues. V was pared by 3 bases and J by 0 bases, with 11 bases between. CDR1 MGHDK and CDR2 SYGVNS come from the germline V gene. The CDR3, as DNA: TGTGCCAGCAGTGACCCTGGACGTGCTAACTATGGCTACACCTTC. This encodes CASSDPGRANYGYTF.

The rearrangement joins TRBV7-9 to TRBJ1-2; D is possibly TRBD1 (5 bases). The germline gives CDR1 SEHNR, CDR2 FQNEAQ (reference sequence). This CDR3 has 14 amino acids. The V and J ends lost 2 bases and 6 bases respectively, with 13 bases between them. In nucleotides, the CDR3 is TGTGCCAGCAGCTTATCTGTCAGGGTGAATGGCTACACCTTC. Amino acids: CASSLSVRVNGYTF. Using reference TRBV7-9 and TRBJ1-2 for the parts outside the CDR3, the full variable domain is DTGVSQNPRHKITKRGQNVTFRCDPISEHNRLYWYRQTLGQGPEFLTYFQNEAQLEKSRLLSDRFSAERPKGSFSTLEIQRTEQGDSAMYLCASSLSVRVNGYTFGSGTRLTVV.